These T cell receptor beta chains were read from a single sample in a study of CD8 T cells in Susac syndrome. From the immunoSEQ multiplex PCR reads, TCRdb called clonotypes with MiXCR, one entry per CDR3 protein. The sample comprises some 110,000 distinct CDR3 sequences, approximately 93% of which are singletons, and approximately 0.29% rests with the top ten. The sample taken for sequencing was CD8+ T cells from PBMCs. These receptors were taken from a human donor with multiple sclerosis. Both conserved end residues are part of each CDR3. A D gene is named only where the DNA matches it firmly. A row's size may be missing; if present it is once, few, many or a size class.

J gene,V gene,D gene,clone size,CDR3 DNA,CDR3 protein
TRBJ2-7,TRBV4-1,.,.,TGCGCCAGCAGCCAAGGGCAGGGACCCTCCTACGAGCAGTACTTC,CASSQGQGPSYEQYF
TRBJ1-1,TRBV7-2,.,.,TGTGCCAGCAGCCCTGGGTTGACTGAAGCTTTCTTT,CASSPGLTEAFF
TRBJ2-2,TRBV18,TRBD1,.,TGTGCCAGCTCACCCGGGACAGGGAGGACCGGGGAGCTGTTTTTT,CASSPGTGRTGELFF
TRBJ2-5,TRBV2,.,.,TGTGCCAGCAGGGCGGGGCAGGGCAAAGAGACCCAGTACTTC,CASRAGQGKETQYF
TRBJ1-2,TRBV5-1,TRBD1,once,TGCGCCAGCAGCTTGGACAGGGGGGAAGCTAACTATGGCTACACCTTC,CASSLDRGEANYGYTF
TRBJ1-3,TRBV9,.,.,TGTGCCAGCAGCGTAGAAGACCATCCGATCTCTGGAAACACCATATATTTT,CASSVEDHPISGNTIYF
TRBJ2-7,TRBV5-1,.,.,TGTGCCAGCAGCTTAGGGCACGAGCAGTACTTC,CASSLGHEQYF
TRBJ2-1,TRBV24-1,.,.,TGTGCCACCAGTGCACTTGACAATGAGCAGTTCTTC,CATSALDNEQFF
TRBJ2-3,TRBV21-1,.,.,TGTGCCAGCAGCTCGGACAGCGGCACAGATACGCAGTATTTT,CASSSDSGTDTQYF
TRBJ2-4,TRBV9,.,.,TGTGCCAGCAGCCCCCGCGTGGACAAAAACATTCAGTACTTC,CASSPRVDKNIQYF